The 6 T cell receptor beta chains below all came from one sample that was sequenced in a study of blood T cell repertoires in COVID-19. The method was immunoSEQ multiplex PCR; TCRdb's version includes in-frame clones alone and lacks a portion of them. The data show roughly 250,000 clones, 80% to 90% seen once. Sequencing was carried out using PBMCs or T cells enriched from blood (not recorded which). These receptors were taken from a woman between 25 and 40 years old who had recovered from COVID-19.

V and J are TRBV7-9 and TRBJ2-1; 9 nucleotides match TRBD2. CDR1 SEHNR and CDR2 FQNEAQ come from the germline V gene (reference sequence). CDR3 length: 14 amino acids. V was clipped by 6 bases and J by 6 bases; unmatched bases: 6. DNA of the CDR3: TGTGCCAGCAGTATCACGGGACTAGCCAATGAGCAGTTCTTC. This gives the protein CASSITGLANEQFF.

The chain employs TRBV7-9 and TRBJ1-5; weak D call: TRBD1 (5 bases). V lost 5 bases, J lost 9 bases, and 14 bases lay in between. CDR1 and CDR2 from the germline V gene are SEHNR and FQNEAQ (reference sequence). The CDR3 totals 13 residues. CDR3 sequence: CASSPQRGGPQHF. The CDR3 DNA reads as TGTGCCAGCAGCCCCCAGCGGGGCGGGCCCCAGCATTTT. The variable domain in full, completed from reference TRBV7-9 and TRBJ1-5, reads DTGVSQNPRHKITKRGQNVTFRCDPISEHNRLYWYRQTLGQGPEFLTYFQNEAQLEKSRLLSDRFSAERPKGSFSTLEIQRTEQGDSAMYLCASSPQRGGPQHFGDGTRLSIL.

A remark on this clone: The same CDR3 can be traced to other DNA sequences in this sample. This rearrangement joins TRBV7-2 to TRBJ2-5; 7 nucleotides align to TRBD1. The J segment lost 2 bases and the V segment lost 4 bases, leaving 1 base of the junction unmatched. This CDR3 spans 13 amino acids. Per germline, CDR1 SGHTA and CDR2 FQGNSA. CDR3 bases: TGTGCCAGCAGCTCGGGACAGCAAGAGACCCAGTACTTC. Translating it yields CASSSGQQETQYF.

V and J are TRBV6-1 and TRBJ1-1; D is ambiguous. V lost 2 bases to trimming and J lost 4 bases, with 14 bases between them. This CDR3 is 15 amino acids long. Per the germline V gene, CDR1 is MNHNS and CDR2 is SASEGT. The CDR3 is CASSEFSRSTTEAFF. CDR3 sequence (DNA): TGTGCCAGCAGTGAATTTTCGCGGAGTACCACTGAAGCTTTCTTT.

With respect to this clone: At the DNA level, this CDR3 is encoded by other sequences in the same sample as well. The genes are TRBV7-8 and TRBJ2-6; 7 nucleotides line up with TRBD1. J lost 0 bases, V lost 5 bases, and 7 bases had no gene match. Germline lookup yields CDR1 SGHVS and CDR2 FQNEAQ. The CDR3 covers 17 residues. Here the CDR3 DNA reads TGTGCCAGCAGCGACGAACAGGGGAGCTCTGGGGCCAACGTCCTGACTTTC. Amino acids: CASSDEQGSSGANVLTF.

For the CDR3, the DNA is TGTGCCAGTAGTATACCAACAGGGTTTGATAACTATGGCTACACCTTC. Encoded protein: CASSIPTGFDNYGYTF. The genes are TRBV19 and TRBJ1-2; D might be TRBD1 (6 bases). The V end was cut by 2 bases, the J end by 1 base, with 14 bases between. The CDR3 sequence is 16 residues long. Germline CDR1 LNHDA, CDR2 SQIVND (reference sequence).